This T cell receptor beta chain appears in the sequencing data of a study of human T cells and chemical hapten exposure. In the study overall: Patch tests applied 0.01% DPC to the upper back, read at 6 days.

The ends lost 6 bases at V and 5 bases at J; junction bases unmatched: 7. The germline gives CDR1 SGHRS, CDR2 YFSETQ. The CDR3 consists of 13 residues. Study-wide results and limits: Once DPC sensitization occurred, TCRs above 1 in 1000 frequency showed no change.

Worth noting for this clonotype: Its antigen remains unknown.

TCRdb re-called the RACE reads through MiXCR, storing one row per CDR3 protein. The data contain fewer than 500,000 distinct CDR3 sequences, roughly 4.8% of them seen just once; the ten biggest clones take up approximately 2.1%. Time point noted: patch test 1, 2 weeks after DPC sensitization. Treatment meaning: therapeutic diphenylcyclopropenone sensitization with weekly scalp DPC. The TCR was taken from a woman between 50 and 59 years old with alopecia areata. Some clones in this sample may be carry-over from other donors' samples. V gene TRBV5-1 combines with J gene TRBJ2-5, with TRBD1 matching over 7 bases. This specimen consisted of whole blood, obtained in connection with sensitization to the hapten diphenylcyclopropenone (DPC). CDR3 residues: CASKQGSEETQYF. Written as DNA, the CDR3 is TGCGCCAGCAAACAGGGGAGCGAGGAGACCCAGTACTTC.